The clone carrying this T cell receptor beta chain turned up a few times. These data originate in a study of T-cell reconstitution after alpha-beta-depleted transplantation in children. This CDR3 has 14 residues. Germline CDR1 DFQATT, CDR2 SNEGSKA (reference sequence). V was pared by 4 bases and J by 6 bases, with 8 bases of the junction left unmatched. Preparation of the TCRbeta library used unique molecular identifiers. TCRdb independently ran MiXCR on the PCR reads; one entry per CDR3 protein. This repertoire shows nearly 550,000 distinct CDR3 sequences, around 17% found once; its top ten account for 3.3%.

V and J are TRBV20-1 and TRBJ2-1; 8 bases are shared with TRBD2. The source of this sequence is a human donor who donated a stem cell graft to a child with acute lymphoblastic leukemia. This specimen consisted of PBMCs from the stem cell graft donor, obtained from the stem cell graft. CDR3 sequence: CSAIPGLGSNEQFF. In DNA, the CDR3 is TGCAGTGCTATACCGGGACTAGGCTCCAATGAGCAGTTCTTC.